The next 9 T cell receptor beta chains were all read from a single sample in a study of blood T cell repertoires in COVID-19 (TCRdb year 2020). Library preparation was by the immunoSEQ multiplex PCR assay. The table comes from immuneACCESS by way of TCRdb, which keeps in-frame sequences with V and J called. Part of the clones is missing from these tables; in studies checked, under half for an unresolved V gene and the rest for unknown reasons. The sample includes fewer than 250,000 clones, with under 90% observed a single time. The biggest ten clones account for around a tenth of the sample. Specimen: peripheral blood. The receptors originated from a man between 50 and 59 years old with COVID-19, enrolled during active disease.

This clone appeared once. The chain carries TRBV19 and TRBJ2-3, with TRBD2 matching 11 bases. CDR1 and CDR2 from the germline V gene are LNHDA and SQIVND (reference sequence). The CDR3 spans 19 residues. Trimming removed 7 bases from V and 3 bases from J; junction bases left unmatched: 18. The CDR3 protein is CASTSKGLFSGGVTDTQYF. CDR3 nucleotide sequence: TGTGCCAGTACCTCGAAGGGGTTGTTTAGCGGGGGGGTTACAGATACGCAGTATTTT.

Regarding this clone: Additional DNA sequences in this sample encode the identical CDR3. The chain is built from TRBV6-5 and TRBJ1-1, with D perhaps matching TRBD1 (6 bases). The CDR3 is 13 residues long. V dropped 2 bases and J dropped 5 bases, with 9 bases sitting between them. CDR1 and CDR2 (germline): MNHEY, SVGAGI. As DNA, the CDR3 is TGTGCCAGCAGTTACCAAGGGGGAACTGAAGCTTTCTTT. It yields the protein CASSYQGGTEAFF.

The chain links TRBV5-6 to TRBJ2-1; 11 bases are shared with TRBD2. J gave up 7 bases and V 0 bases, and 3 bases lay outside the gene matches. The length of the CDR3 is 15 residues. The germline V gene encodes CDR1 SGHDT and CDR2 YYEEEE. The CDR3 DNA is TGTGCCAGCAGCTTGGGGCCTAGCGGGAGGAATGAGCAGTTCTTC. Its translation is CASSLGPSGRNEQFF.

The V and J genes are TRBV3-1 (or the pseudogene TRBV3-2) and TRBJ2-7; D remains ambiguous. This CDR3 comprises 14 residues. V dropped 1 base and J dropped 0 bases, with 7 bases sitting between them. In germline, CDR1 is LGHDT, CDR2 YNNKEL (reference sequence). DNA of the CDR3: TGTGCCAGCAGCCAAGCGAGGAGCTCCTACGAGCAGTACTTC. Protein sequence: CASSQARSSYEQYF.

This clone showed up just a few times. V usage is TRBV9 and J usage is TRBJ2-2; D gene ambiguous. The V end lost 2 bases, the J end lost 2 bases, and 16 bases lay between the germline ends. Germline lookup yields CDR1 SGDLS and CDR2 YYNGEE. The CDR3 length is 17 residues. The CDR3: CASSVGPLFANTGELFF. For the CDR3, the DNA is TGTGCCAGCAGCGTTGGGCCACTCTTCGCAAACACCGGGGAGCTGTTTTTT.

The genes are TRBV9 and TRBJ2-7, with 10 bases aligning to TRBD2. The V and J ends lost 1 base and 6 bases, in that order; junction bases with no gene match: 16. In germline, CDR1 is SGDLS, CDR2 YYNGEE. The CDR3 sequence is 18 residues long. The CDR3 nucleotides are TGTGCCAGCAGCGTATCGGGTGTCGGTAGCGGGAGGAATGGCGAGCAGTACTTC. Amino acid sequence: CASSVSGVGSGRNGEQYF.

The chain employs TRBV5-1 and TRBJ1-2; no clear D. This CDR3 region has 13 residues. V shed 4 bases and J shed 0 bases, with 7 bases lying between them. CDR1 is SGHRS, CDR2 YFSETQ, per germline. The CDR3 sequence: CASSPQSNYGYTF. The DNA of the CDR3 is TGCGCCAGCAGCCCCCAGTCTAACTATGGCTACACCTTC.

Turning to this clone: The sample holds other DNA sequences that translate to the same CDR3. CDR3 coding DNA: TGTGCCAGCAGCTTAGGGCTGCAAGAGACCCAGTACTTC. It specifies CASSLGLQETQYF. The chain has TRBV7-2 and TRBJ2-5; D is ambiguous. Germline V gene data show CDR1 as SGHTA and CDR2 as FQGNSA. Trimming took 1 base from V and 2 from J, leaving 5 bases between them. The CDR3 sequence is 13 residues long.

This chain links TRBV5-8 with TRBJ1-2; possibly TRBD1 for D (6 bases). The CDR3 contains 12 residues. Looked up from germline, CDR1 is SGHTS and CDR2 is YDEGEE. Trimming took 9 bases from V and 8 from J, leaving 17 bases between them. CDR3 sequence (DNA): TGTGCCAACCGTCTACAGGGAGAAGGCTACACCTTC. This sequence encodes CANRLQGEGYTF.